This entry lists 30 T cell receptor beta chains sequenced from one sample in a study of T cell responses to AZD1222 COVID-19 vaccine. TCRdb keeps only in-frame clones here, not all; method: immunoSEQ multiplex PCR. The sample shows 80,000 to 95,000 clones, 88% of them seen only once. Sequencing was performed on peripheral blood, taken 28 days after the second AZD1222 dose. The source of these receptors is an adult who received the AZD1222 COVID-19 vaccine.

The chain recombines TRBV5-4 with TRBJ2-7; D not certain. The CDR3 has 11 residues. V was shortened by 0 bases and J by 5 bases, with 3 bases between the two germline ends. In germline, CDR1 is SGHNT, CDR2 YYREEE (reference sequence). The CDR3: CASSLEDEQYF. Written as DNA, the CDR3 is TGTGCCAGCAGCTTGGAAGACGAGCAGTACTTC. The whole variable domain, filled in from reference TRBV5-4 and TRBJ2-7, reads ETGVTQSPTHLIKTRGQQVTLRCSSQSGHNTVSWYQQALGQGPQFIFQYYREEENGRGNFPPRFSGLQFPNYSSELNVNALELDDSALYLCASSLEDEQYFGPGTRLTVT.

V gene TRBV12-5 combines with J gene TRBJ2-1; either TRBD1 or TRBD2 may fit D (5 bases each). This CDR3 region has 14 residues. Between the trimmed V and J ends, which lost 2 bases and 6 bases, there was a span of 11 bases. Germline loops: CDR1 LGHNT, CDR2 FRNRAP. The CDR3 DNA is TGTGCTAGTGGTTTGCACGGGGCCCTCAATGAGCAGTTCTTC. Translated, it gives CASGLHGALNEQFF.

The chain uses TRBV24-1 and TRBJ1-4, with 9 bases identical to TRBD1. This CDR3 comprises 15 residues. Trimming removed 2 bases from V and 7 bases from J; junction bases left unmatched: 4. Per germline, CDR1 KGHDR and CDR2 SFDVKD. CDR3 protein: CATSDSGQGFEKLFF. The DNA of the CDR3 is TGTGCCACCAGTGATTCGGGACAGGGCTTTGAAAAACTGTTTTTT.

The V call is TRBV28, the J call TRBJ1-5, with D maybe TRBD1 (5 bases). Trimming stripped 8 bases from V and 6 bases from J, with 14 bases between. The CDR3 contains 13 residues. Germline values: CDR1 MDHEN, CDR2 SYDVKM. The CDR3 sequence: CASWGGTGQPQHF. The CDR3 region has the DNA TGTGCCAGCTGGGGGGGGACGGGTCAGCCCCAGCATTTT.

CDR3 sequence reads: CASSPLLERDEAFF. The CDR3 DNA follows: TGTGCCAGTAGTCCGCTCCTGGAGAGGGATGAAGCTTTCTTT. The V and J genes are TRBV19 and TRBJ1-1, with D hard to call. V lost 5 bases, J lost 7 bases, and 17 bases lay in between. CDR1 and CDR2 from the germline V gene are LNHDA and SQIVND (reference sequence). The CDR3 is 14 residues long.

This clone was seen only a few times. The J gene is TRBJ2-1, the V gene TRBV5-1; D not resolved. The CDR3 contains 14 residues. The germline V and J ends were trimmed by 2 bases and 7 bases, with 13 bases remaining between them. CDR1 is SGHRS, CDR2 YFSETQ, per germline. For the CDR3, the DNA is TGCGCCAGCAGCTTCTACGGCGAGAATAATGAGCAGTTCTTC. Encoded protein: CASSFYGENNEQFF. The full variable domain, in which reference TRBV5-1 and TRBJ2-1 provide the parts outside the CDR3, is KAGVTQTPRYLIKTRGQQVTLSCSPISGHRSVSWYQQTPGQGLQFLFEYFSETQRNKGNFPGRFSGRQFSNSRSEMNVSTLELGDSALYLCASSFYGENNEQFFGPGTRLTVL.

This chain connects TRBV29-1 to TRBJ2-7; TRBD2 agrees at 11 bases. This CDR3 has 15 amino acids. Germline V gene lookup returns CDR1 SQVTM and CDR2 ANQGSEA. Losses at the gene ends were 4 bases for V and 2 bases for J; bases not matched to a gene: 7. The CDR3 loop is CSVAPTSGKPYEQYF. The CDR3 DNA is TGCAGCGTTGCTCCGACTAGCGGGAAGCCCTACGAGCAGTACTTC.

The chain recombines TRBV10-3 with TRBJ2-1, with 7 positions matching TRBD1. The CDR3 is 13 residues long. V lost 10 bases to trimming and J lost 7 bases; unmatched junction nucleotides: 10. Per germline, CDR1 ENHRY and CDR2 SYGVKD. The CDR3 region is CATRQGQGNEQFF. The CDR3 coding sequence is TGTGCCACCCGACAGGGTCAGGGGAATGAGCAGTTCTTC.

This CDR3 reads CASSLGLAGAPLAKNIQYF. The CDR3 DNA sequence: TGTGCCAGCAGCTTGGGACTAGCGGGAGCCCCTCTAGCCAAAAACATTCAGTACTTC. The chain links TRBV5-6 to TRBJ2-4; 12 bases align to TRBD2. Trimming at V came to 0 bases and at J to 0 bases, leaving 7 bases not matched to a gene. From germline, CDR1 is SGHDT and CDR2 YYEEEE. CDR3 length: 19 amino acids.

This clone was detected once. This chain links TRBV30 with TRBJ2-3, with unresolved D. Germline V gene data show CDR1 as GTSNPN and CDR2 as SVGIG (reference sequence). There are 13 residues in the CDR3. Trimming shortened V by 3 bases and J by 2 bases, and 9 bases separated the two germline ends. The CDR3 sequence is CAWSLGHTDTQYF. The CDR3 nucleotides are TGTGCCTGGAGCCTGGGCCACACAGATACGCAGTATTTT.

The CDR3 reads CASTLDPRSYNEQFF. In DNA form, the CDR3 reads TGTGCCAGCACCCTTGACCCAAGGTCCTACAATGAGCAGTTCTTC. The chain employs TRBV28 and TRBJ2-1, with unresolved D. V was pared by 7 bases and J by 1 base, with 14 bases between. Per the germline V gene, CDR1 is MDHEN and CDR2 is SYDVKM. The CDR3 is made up of 15 amino acids.

The rearrangement joins TRBV10-2 to TRBJ2-5; D not certain. Trimming pared 5 bases from V and 2 bases from J, leaving 3 bases between. The germline V gene encodes CDR1 WSHSY and CDR2 SAAADI. The CDR3 contains 11 residues. CDR3: CASSTQETQYF. The CDR3 bases are TGCGCCAGCAGTACTCAAGAGACCCAGTACTTC.

This clone was recorded only once. V gene TRBV7-3 combines with J gene TRBJ1-1, with 8 positions matching TRBD1. V lost 4 bases, J lost 5 bases, and 6 bases stayed unmatched. Germline CDR1 is SGHTA and CDR2 is FQGTGA. The CDR3 is made up of 14 amino acids. DNA of the CDR3: TGTGCCAGCAGCTCTTCAGGGGGCATGACTGAAGCTTTCTTT. It yields the protein CASSSSGGMTEAFF.

The chain couples TRBV6-2 or TRBV6-3 to TRBJ2-7, with TRBD2 as a possible D gene (5 bases). CDR3 length: 16 residues. Germline CDR1 reads MNHEY; CDR2 reads SVGEGT. The V gene lost 0 bases and the J gene lost 5 bases, with 17 bases spanning the gap. The CDR3: CASSYSTVEGLHEQYF. CDR3 coding DNA: TGTGCCAGCAGTTACTCGACCGTCGAGGGTTTACACGAGCAGTACTTC.

Only a few counts were recorded for this clone. The J gene is TRBJ2-1, the V gene TRBV10-1; 7 bases are shared with TRBD2. J lost 12 bases, V lost 4 bases, and 12 bases had no gene match. Per germline, CDR1 WNHNN and CDR2 SYGVQD (reference sequence). The CDR3 sequence is 14 residues long. The CDR3 sequence is CASSAAGIGRGQFF. Here the CDR3 DNA reads TGCGCCAGCAGTGCAGCGGGAATAGGGAGAGGGCAGTTCTTC.

The chain is built from TRBV4-1 and TRBJ2-2; TRBD2 matches at 10 bases. Trimming at V came to 0 bases and at J to 6 bases, leaving 7 bases not matched to a gene. The germline gives CDR1 MGHRA, CDR2 YSYEKL. The CDR3 runs 17 residues. Written as DNA, the CDR3 is TGCGCCAGCAGCCAAGATCCAGCGGGAGGGCCCCCCGGGGAGCTGTTTTTT. It is translated as CASSQDPAGGPPGELFF.

The chain links TRBV7-9 to TRBJ2-1; 9 bases fit TRBD2. J was trimmed by 0 bases and V by 1 base; bases with no gene match: 4. Germline CDR1 reads SEHNR; CDR2 reads FQNEAQ (reference sequence). This CDR3 is built from 17 residues. Here the CDR3 DNA reads TGTGCCAGCAGCTTAGGACTAGCGGTAAGCTCCTACAATGAGCAGTTCTTC. Protein sequence: CASSLGLAVSSYNEQFF. Combining the CDR3 with reference TRBV7-9 and TRBJ2-1 gives the whole variable domain DTGVSQNPRHKITKRGQNVTFRCDPISEHNRLYWYRQTLGQGPEFLTYFQNEAQLEKSRLLSDRFSAERPKGSFSTLEIQRTEQGDSAMYLCASSLGLAVSSYNEQFFGPGTRLTVL.

V gene TRBV6-5 combines with J gene TRBJ1-2; possible D gene TRBD1, 5 bases. The CDR3 has 13 amino acids. Germline CDR1 MNHEY, CDR2 SVGAGI. V was pared by 7 bases and J by 8 bases, with 17 bases between. The chain's CDR3 is CASNRVGEYGYTF. Written as DNA, the CDR3 is TGTGCCAGCAATAGAGTAGGGGAGTACGGCTACACCTTC.

The chain is built from TRBV9 and TRBJ2-7; TRBD2 matches 11 bases. In germline, CDR1 is SGDLS, CDR2 YYNGEE. This CDR3 comprises 15 residues. Unmatched junction bases numbered 9, after V lost 4 bases and J lost 6 bases. CDR3 in amino acids: CASSTTSGKLGEQYF. The CDR3 DNA sequence: TGTGCCAGCAGCACGACTAGCGGGAAGCTCGGCGAGCAGTACTTC. The full variable domain, rest sourced from reference TRBV9 and TRBJ2-7, is DSGVTQTPKHLITATGQRVTLRCSPRSGDLSVYWYQQSLDQGLQFLIQYYNGEERAKGNILERFSAQQFPDLHSELNLSSLELGDSALYFCASSTTSGKLGEQYFGPGTRLTVT.

The V and J genes are TRBV29-1 and TRBJ2-5, with D perhaps matching TRBD1 (5 bases). V shed 6 bases and J shed 1 base, with 12 bases lying between them. Per germline, CDR1 SQVTM and CDR2 ANQGSEA. The CDR3 sequence is 13 residues long. The CDR3 DNA sequence: TGCAGCGTACGACAGCTTTCCCAAGAGACCCAGTACTTC. Residues: CSVRQLSQETQYF. Full variable domain (missing parts from reference TRBV29-1 and TRBJ2-5): SAVISQKPSRDICQRGTSLTIQCQVDSQVTMMFWYRQQPGQSLTLIATANQGSEATYESGFVIDKFPISRPNLTFSTLTVSNMSPEDSSIYLCSVRQLSQETQYFGPGTRLLVL.

The J gene is TRBJ2-2, the V gene TRBV5-1; the D is unclear. The CDR3 covers 15 residues. The ends were cut back, 5 bases at V and 0 bases at J, with 11 bases in the middle. Per the germline V gene, CDR1 is SGHRS and CDR2 is YFSETQ. The CDR3 protein is CASSSSPPNTGELFF. The DNA of the CDR3 is TGCGCCAGCAGTAGCTCTCCCCCGAACACCGGGGAGCTGTTTTTT.

V and J are TRBV7-8 and TRBJ1-5; D ambiguous. Germline V gene lookup returns CDR1 SGHVS and CDR2 FQNEAQ. This CDR3 contains 16 residues. V was shortened by 5 bases and J by 2 bases, with 16 bases between the two germline ends. The CDR3 reads CASSPSLGRGNQPQHF. CDR3 in DNA: TGTGCCAGCAGCCCTAGTTTGGGTCGAGGCAATCAGCCCCAGCATTTT. The variable domain in full, completed from reference TRBV7-8 and TRBJ1-5, reads GAGVSQSPRYKVAKRGQDVALRCDPISGHVSLFWYQQALGQGPEFLTYFQNEAQLDKSGLPSDRFFAERPEGSVSTLKIQRTQQEDSAVYLCASSPSLGRGNQPQHFGDGTRLSIL.

V is TRBV7-2 and J is TRBJ1-2; tentative D call: TRBD1 (6 bases). The CDR3 has 15 residues. The germline gives CDR1 SGHTA, CDR2 FQGNSA. Trimming stripped 2 bases from V and 7 bases from J, with 17 bases between. The CDR3 loop is CASSLSLTGGRGYTF. CDR3 nucleotide sequence: TGTGCCAGCAGCTTATCCCTGACAGGCGGACGTGGCTACACCTTC.

The rearrangement uses TRBV7-8 and TRBJ1-1, with D possibly TRBD1 on 6 matching bases. The CDR3 spans 17 residues. V shed 4 bases and J shed 3 bases, with 21 bases lying between them. Per germline, CDR1 SGHVS and CDR2 FQNEAQ. The DNA of the CDR3 is TGTGCCAGCAGCTCTCATTCCGGGGGCCGAAGAGACACTGAAGCTTTCTTT. Translated: CASSSHSGGRRDTEAFF. Variable domain in full (rest from reference TRBV7-8 and TRBJ1-1): GAGVSQSPRYKVAKRGQDVALRCDPISGHVSLFWYQQALGQGPEFLTYFQNEAQLDKSGLPSDRFFAERPEGSVSTLKIQRTQQEDSAVYLCASSSHSGGRRDTEAFFGQGTRLTVV.

The rearrangement uses TRBV12-3 or TRBV12-4 and TRBJ1-1, with D possibly being TRBD1 (5 bases). Deletions cut 3 bases from V and 8 bases from J, with 10 bases between. This CDR3 has 12 residues. The CDR3 protein is CASSFQGMEAFF. In DNA, the CDR3 is TGTGCCAGCAGTTTCCAGGGAATGGAAGCTTTCTTT.

CDR3 amino acids: CASSQDPIYEQYF. Written as DNA, the CDR3 is TGCGCCAGCAGCCAAGACCCAATCTACGAGCAGTACTTC. This rearrangement joins TRBV4-1 to TRBJ2-7; D is ambiguous. There are 13 residues in the CDR3. In germline, CDR1 is MGHRA, CDR2 YSYEKL. Trimming took 0 bases from V and 3 from J, leaving 6 bases between them.

The chain links TRBV7-2 to TRBJ2-1; 10 bases are shared with TRBD2. Germline CDR1 is SGHTA and CDR2 is FQGNSA. CDR3 size: 19 residues. V lost 2 bases, J lost 4 bases, and 14 bases stayed unmatched. The CDR3 DNA sequence: TGTGCCAGCAGCTTAAAAGACGGGTCAGCGGGAGGGCGGTACAATGAGCAGTTCTTC. Residues: CASSLKDGSAGGRYNEQFF.

The gene calls are TRBV12-3 or TRBV12-4 and TRBJ2-1; D is uncertain. There are 13 residues in the CDR3. The V end was cut by 2 bases, the J end by 10 bases, with 12 bases between. For the CDR3, the DNA is TGTGCCAGCAGTTTATCTCGTTTGATGGAGCAGTTCTTC. Its translation is CASSLSRLMEQFF.

This clone was picked up a small number of times. The V and J genes are TRBV4-3 and TRBJ2-3, with 13 bases aligning to TRBD2. V shed 0 bases and J 4 bases; nucleotides not matched to a gene: 1. Germline V gene lookup returns CDR1 LGHNA and CDR2 YSLEER. The CDR3 sequence is 16 residues long. The chain's CDR3 is CASSQELAGGPDTQYF. For the CDR3, the DNA is TGCGCCAGCAGCCAAGAACTAGCGGGAGGGCCAGATACGCAGTATTTT.

The genes are TRBV5-3 and TRBJ1-1, with 7 bases aligning to TRBD1. TRBV5-3 is an ORF for which the function is uncertain. This CDR3 spans 14 amino acids. J gave up 8 bases and V 1 base, and 8 bases lay outside the gene matches. This chain's CDR3 is CARSLPLSDREAFF. The CDR3 region has the DNA TGTGCCAGAAGCTTGCCACTGTCGGACAGGGAAGCTTTCTTT.